The sequence of this T cell receptor beta chain was determined in a study of cytomegalovirus exposure and HLA in healthy donors. Study-wide results and limits: Researchers counted 164 TCR beta chains as cytomegalovirus-associated.

About this clone: Its antigen remains unknown.

The protocol was immunoSEQ multiplex PCR, while the TCRdb copy is restricted to in-frame clones and leaves out a portion. There are 150,000 or so clones in the sample; approximately 89% occur only once, and 9% to 9.5% lies in the top ten. Trimming took off 1 base at V and 3 bases at J, with 16 bases between the two ends. This CDR3 contains 16 residues. The germline CDR1 and CDR2 sequences are SGDLS and YYNGEE. The clonotype was recovered from a woman aged 18-29 years in good health and CMV-seropositive. This rearrangement joins TRBV9 to TRBJ2-5; D not certain. Sequenced sample: PBMCs. CDR3 nucleotide sequence: TGTGCCAGCAGCGTAACGCCAGGCTTCAATAAAGAGACCCAGTACTTC. Encoded protein: CASSVTPGFNKETQYF.